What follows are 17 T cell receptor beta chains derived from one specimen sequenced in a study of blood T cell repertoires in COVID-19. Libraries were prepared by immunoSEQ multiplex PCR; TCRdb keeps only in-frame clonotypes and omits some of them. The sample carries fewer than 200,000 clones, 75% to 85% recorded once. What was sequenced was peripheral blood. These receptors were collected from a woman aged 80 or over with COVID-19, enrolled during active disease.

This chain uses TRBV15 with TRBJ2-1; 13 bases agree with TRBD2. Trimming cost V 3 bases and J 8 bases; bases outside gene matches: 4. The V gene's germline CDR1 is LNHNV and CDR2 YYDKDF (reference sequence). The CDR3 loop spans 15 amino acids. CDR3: CATSRGLAGNYEQFF. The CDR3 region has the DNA TGTGCCACCAGCAGGGGACTAGCGGGAAACTATGAGCAGTTCTTC.

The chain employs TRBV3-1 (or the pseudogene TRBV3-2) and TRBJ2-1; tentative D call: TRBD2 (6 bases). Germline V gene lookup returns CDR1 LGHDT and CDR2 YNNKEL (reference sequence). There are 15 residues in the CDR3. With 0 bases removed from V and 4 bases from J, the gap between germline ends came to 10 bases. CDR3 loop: CASSQEVAVYNEQFF. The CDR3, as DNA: TGTGCCAGCAGCCAAGAAGTAGCGGTATACAATGAGCAGTTCTTC.

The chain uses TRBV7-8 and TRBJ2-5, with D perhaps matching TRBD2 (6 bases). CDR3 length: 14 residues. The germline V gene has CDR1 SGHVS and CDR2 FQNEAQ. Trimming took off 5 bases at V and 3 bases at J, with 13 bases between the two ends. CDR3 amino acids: CASSRPPSEETQYF. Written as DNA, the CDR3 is TGTGCCAGCAGCAGGCCTCCTAGCGAAGAGACCCAGTACTTC.

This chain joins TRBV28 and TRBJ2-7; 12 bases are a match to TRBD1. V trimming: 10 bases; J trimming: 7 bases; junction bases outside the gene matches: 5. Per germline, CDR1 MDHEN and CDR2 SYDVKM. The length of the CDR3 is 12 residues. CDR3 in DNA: TGTGCCACCCGGGACAGGGGGCGGGAGCAGTACTTC. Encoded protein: CATRDRGREQYF.

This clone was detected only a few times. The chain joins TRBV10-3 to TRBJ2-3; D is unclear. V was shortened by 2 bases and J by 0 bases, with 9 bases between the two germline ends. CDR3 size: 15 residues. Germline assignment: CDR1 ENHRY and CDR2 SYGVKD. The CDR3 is CAISEGQSSTDTQYF. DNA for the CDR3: TGTGCCATCAGTGAGGGGCAGTCTAGCACAGATACGCAGTATTTT.

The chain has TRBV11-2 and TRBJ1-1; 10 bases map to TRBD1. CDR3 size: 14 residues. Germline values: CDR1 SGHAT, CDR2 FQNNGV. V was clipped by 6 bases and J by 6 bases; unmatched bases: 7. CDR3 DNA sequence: TGTGCCAGCAGGACAGGGGGCGGGTTATCTGAAGCTTTCTTT. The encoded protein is CASRTGGGLSEAFF.

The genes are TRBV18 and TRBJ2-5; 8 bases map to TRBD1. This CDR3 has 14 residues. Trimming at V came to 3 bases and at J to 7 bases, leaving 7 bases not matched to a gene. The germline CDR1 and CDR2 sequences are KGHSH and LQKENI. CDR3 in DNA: TGTGCCAGCTCACCGTCGACAGGGGAAGGGACCCAGTACTTC. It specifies CASSPSTGEGTQYF.

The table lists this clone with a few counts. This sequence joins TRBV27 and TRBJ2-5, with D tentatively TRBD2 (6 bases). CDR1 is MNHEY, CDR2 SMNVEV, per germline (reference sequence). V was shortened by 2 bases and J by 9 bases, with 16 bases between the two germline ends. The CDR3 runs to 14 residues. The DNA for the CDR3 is TGTGCCAGCAGTTTACAGTCCCGGGGGTCGGCCCAGTACTTC. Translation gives CASSLQSRGSAQYF.

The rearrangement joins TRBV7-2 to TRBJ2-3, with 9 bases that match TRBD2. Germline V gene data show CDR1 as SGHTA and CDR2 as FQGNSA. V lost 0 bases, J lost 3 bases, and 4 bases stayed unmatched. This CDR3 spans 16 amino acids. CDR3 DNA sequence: TGTGCCAGCAGCTTAGCGTGGAGCGGGGGGACAGATACGCAGTATTTT. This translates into CASSLAWSGGTDTQYF.

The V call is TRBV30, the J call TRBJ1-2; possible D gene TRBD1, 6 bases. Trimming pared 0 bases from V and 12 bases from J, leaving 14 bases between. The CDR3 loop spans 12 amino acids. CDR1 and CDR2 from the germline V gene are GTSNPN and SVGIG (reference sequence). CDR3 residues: CAWSVRAGADTF. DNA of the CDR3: TGTGCCTGGAGTGTTCGGGCAGGGGCCGACACCTTC.

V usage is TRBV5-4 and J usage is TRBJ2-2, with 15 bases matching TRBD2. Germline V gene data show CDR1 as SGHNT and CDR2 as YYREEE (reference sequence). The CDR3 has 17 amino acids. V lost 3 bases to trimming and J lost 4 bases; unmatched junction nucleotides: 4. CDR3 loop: CASSSGLAGGRTGELFF. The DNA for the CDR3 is TGTGCCAGCAGCTCGGGACTAGCGGGAGGTCGCACCGGGGAGCTGTTTTTT.

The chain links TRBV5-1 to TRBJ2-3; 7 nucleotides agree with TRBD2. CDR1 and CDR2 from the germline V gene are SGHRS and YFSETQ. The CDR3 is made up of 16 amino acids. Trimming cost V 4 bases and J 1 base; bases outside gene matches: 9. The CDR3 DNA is TGCGCCAGCAGCCCGCTCGGAGCGGGGCGCACAGATACGCAGTATTTT. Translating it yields CASSPLGAGRTDTQYF.

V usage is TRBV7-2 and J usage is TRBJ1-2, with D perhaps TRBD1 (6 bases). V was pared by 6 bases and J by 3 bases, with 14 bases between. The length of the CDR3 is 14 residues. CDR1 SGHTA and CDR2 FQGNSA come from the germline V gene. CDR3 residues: CASRKGGRDYGYTF. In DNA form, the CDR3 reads TGTGCCAGCAGGAAGGGGGGGCGAGACTATGGCTACACCTTC. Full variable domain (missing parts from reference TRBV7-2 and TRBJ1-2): GAGVSQSPSNKVTEKGKDVELRCDPISGHTALYWYRQSLGQGLEFLIYFQGNSAPDKSGLPSDRFSAERTGGSVSTLTIQRTQQEDSAVYLCASRKGGRDYGYTFGSGTRLTVV.

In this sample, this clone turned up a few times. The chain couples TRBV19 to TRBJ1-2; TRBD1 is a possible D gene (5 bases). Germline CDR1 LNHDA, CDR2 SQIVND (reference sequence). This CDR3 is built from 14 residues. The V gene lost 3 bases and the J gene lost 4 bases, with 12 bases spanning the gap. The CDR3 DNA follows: TGTGCCAGTAGTATGGGGCAGCTTGGCTATGGCTACACCTTC. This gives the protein CASSMGQLGYGYTF.

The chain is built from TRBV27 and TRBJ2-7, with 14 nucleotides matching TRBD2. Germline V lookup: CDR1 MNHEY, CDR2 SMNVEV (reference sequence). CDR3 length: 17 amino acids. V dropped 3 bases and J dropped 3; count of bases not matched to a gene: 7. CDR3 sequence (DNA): TGTGCCAGCAGTTTGTACTTCGGGACTAGCGGGAGCTACGAGCAGTACTTC. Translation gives CASSLYFGTSGSYEQYF.

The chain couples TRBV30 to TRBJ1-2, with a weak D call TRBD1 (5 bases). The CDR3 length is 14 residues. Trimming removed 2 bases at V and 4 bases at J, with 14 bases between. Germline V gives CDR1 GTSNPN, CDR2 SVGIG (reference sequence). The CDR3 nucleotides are TGTGCCTGGAGTAGATTACCGGGACTCTATGGCTACACCTTC. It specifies CAWSRLPGLYGYTF.

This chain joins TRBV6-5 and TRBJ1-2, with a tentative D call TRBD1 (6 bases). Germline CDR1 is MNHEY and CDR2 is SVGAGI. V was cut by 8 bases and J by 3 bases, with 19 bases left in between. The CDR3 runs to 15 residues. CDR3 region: CASFSRTVGYYGYTF. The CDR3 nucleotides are TGTGCCAGCTTCTCACGGACAGTTGGGTACTATGGCTACACCTTC.